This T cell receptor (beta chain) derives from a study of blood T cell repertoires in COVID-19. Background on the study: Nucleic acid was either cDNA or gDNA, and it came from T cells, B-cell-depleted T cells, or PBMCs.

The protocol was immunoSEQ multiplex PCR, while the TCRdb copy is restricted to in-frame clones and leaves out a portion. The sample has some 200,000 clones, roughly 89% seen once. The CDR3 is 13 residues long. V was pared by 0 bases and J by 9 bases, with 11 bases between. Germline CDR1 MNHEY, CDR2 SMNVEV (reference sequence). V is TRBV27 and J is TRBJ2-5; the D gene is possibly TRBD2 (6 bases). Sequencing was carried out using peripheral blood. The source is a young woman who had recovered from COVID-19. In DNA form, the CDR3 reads TGTGCCAGCAGTTTATCGGAGGGCCGGGCCCAGTACTTC. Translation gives CASSLSEGRAQYF.